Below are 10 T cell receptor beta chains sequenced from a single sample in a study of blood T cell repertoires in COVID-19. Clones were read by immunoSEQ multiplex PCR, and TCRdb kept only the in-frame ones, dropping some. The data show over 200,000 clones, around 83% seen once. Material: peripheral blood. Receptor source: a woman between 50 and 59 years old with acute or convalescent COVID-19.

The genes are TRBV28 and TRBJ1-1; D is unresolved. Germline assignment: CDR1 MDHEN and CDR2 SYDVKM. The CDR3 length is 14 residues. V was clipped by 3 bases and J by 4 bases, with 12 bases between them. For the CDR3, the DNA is TGTGCCAGCAGTTTTACAGATAGCGGCACTGAAGCTTTCTTT. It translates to CASSFTDSGTEAFF.

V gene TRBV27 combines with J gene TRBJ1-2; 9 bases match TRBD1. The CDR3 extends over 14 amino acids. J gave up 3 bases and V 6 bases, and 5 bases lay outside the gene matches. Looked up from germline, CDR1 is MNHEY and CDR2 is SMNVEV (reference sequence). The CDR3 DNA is TGTGCCAGCAGGATGACAGGGGGACACTATGGCTACACCTTC. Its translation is CASRMTGGHYGYTF.

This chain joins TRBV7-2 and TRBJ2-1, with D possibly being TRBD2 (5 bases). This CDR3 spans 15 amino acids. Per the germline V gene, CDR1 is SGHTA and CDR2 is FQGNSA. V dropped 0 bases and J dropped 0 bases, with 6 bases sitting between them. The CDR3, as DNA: TGTGCCAGCAGCTTAGCGGGGAGCTCCTACAATGAGCAGTTCTTC. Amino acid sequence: CASSLAGSSYNEQFF.

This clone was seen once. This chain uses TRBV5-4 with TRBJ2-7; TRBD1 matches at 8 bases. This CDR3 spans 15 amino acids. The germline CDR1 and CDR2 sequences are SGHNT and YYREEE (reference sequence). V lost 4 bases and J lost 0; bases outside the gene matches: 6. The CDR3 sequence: CASSMQGAHSYEQYF. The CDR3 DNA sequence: TGTGCCAGCAGCATGCAGGGGGCTCACTCCTACGAGCAGTACTTC.

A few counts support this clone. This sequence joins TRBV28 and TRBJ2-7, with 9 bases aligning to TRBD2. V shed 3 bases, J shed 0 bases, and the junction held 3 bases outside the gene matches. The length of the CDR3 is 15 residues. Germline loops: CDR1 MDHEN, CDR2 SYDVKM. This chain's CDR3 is CASSFSSGTSYEQYF. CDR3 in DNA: TGTGCCAGCAGTTTTTCTAGCGGGACCTCCTACGAGCAGTACTTC.

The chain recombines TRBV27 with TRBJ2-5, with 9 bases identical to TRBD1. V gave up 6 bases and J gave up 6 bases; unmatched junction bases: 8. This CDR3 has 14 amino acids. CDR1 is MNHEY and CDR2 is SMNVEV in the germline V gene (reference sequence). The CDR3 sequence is CASSSGTGIQTQYF. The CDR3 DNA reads TGTGCCAGCAGCTCCGGGACAGGGATTCAGACCCAGTACTTC.

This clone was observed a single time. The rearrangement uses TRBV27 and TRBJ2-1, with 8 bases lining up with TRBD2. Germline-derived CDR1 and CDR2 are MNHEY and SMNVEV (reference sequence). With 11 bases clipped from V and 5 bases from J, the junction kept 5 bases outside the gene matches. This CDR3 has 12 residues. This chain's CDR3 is CAGGAGDNEQFF. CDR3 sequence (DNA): TGTGCCGGAGGAGCGGGAGACAATGAGCAGTTCTTC.

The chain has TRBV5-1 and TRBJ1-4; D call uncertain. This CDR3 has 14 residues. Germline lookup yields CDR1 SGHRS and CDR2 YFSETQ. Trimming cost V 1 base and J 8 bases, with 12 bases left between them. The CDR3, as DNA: TGCGCCAGCAGCTTGACAGTCAGCAAAGAAAAACTGTTTTTT. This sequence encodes CASSLTVSKEKLFF.

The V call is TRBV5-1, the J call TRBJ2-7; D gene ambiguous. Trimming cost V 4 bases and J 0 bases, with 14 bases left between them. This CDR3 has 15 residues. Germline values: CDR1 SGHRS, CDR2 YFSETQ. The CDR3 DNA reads TGCGCCAGCAGCGCAACTACCGGAGCCTCCTACGAGCAGTACTTC. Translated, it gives CASSATTGASYEQYF.

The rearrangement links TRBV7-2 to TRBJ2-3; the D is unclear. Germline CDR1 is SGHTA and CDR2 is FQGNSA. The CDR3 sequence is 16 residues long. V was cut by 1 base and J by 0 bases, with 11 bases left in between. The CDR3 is CASSLVAMSSTDTQYF. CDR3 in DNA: TGTGCCAGCAGCTTAGTGGCAATGTCAAGCACAGATACGCAGTATTTT.